Listed here are 20 T cell receptor beta chains from one sample, sequenced in a study of tissue T cells after allogeneic stem cell transplantation. Sequenced by immunoSEQ multiplex PCR; TCRdb stores in-frame clones only, minus some. The sample contains roughly 50,000 clones, approximately 73% of which appear only once. Material for sequencing was sorted cells pooled from one or two spleens. All receptors derive from a pool of C57BL/6 mice in good health.

Points on this clone: These gene names are mouse names. The read is 1 residue too short to cover the CDR3 end, so that end is filled in from the germline J gene. The chain combines TRBV19 with TRBJ2-2; no clear D. The CDR3 is 15 amino acids. V was clipped by 1 base and J by 0 bases, with 7 bases between them. Germline CDR1 is FNHDT and CDR2 is SITEND (reference sequence). The CDR3 DNA, read in part, is TGTGCCAGCAGTATAAGGGCGGCAAACACCGGGCAGCTCTAC. Its translation: CASSIRAANTGQLY. In full, the CDR3 is CASSIRAANTGQLYF.

As for this clone: Gene names are the mouse ones. The observed sequence ends 1 residue before the CDR3 terminus, with the missing tail filled in from the germline J gene. This rearrangement joins TRBV15 to TRBJ2-2, with 10 positions matching TRBD2. This CDR3 is 15 amino acids long. CDR1 and CDR2 (germline): SGHND, FRSKSL. Germline trimming cut 6 bases from V and 2 bases from J; bases unmatched to any gene: 3. The sequenced CDR3 bases are TGTGCCAGCAGACTGGGGGGGGTGAACACCGGGCAGCTCTAC. Translation: CASRLGGVNTGQLY. The CDR3 in full is CASRLGGVNTGQLYF.

This clone has just one count. Gene and germline names: mouse. The CDR3 is cut off 1 residue early in the read; its end comes from the germline J gene. J is TRBJ1-1 and V is TRBV19; 12 nucleotides agree with TRBD1. CDR3 length equals 13 residues. The ends lost 5 bases at V and 11 bases at J; junction bases unmatched: 7. Germline values: CDR1 FNHDT, CDR2 SITEND (reference sequence). CDR3 loop: CASSPRDRGQVFF. The CDR3 DNA, read in part, is TGTGCCAGCAGCCCCCGGGACAGGGGGCAGGTCTTC.

This clone turned up a few times. The gene names here belong to mouse. The read ends 1 residue early relative to the CDR3; the germline J gene fills the gap. The rearrangement links TRBV4 to TRBJ2-7, with D unresolved. With 3 bases removed from V and 3 bases from J, the gap between germline ends came to 0 bases. There are 10 residues in the CDR3. Germline V gene lookup returns CDR1 LGHDT and CDR2 YNNKQL (reference sequence). CDR3 DNA (partial): TGTGCCAGCAGCTACTATGAACAGTAC. Protein product: CASSYYEQY. The entire CDR3 protein is CASSYYEQYF.

In this sample, this clone turned up a few times. Gene names and germline match the mouse. Read coverage stops 1 residue before the CDR3 terminus; the germline J gene supplies the remainder. The chain has TRBV31 and TRBJ2-7; D is perhaps TRBD1 or TRBD2 (5 bases each). The CDR3 sequence is 12 residues long. V lost 0 bases and J lost 7, with 10 bases in between. CDR1 is GKSSPN, CDR2 SITVG, per germline. CDR3 DNA (partial): TGTGCCTGGAGTCTAAAGGGGCGAGAACAGTAC. This encodes CAWSLKGREQY. The CDR3 as a whole reads CAWSLKGREQYF.

Remarks on this clone: Genes and germline are mouse. The read terminates 1 residue before the CDR3 end, so the remaining end is supplied by the germline J gene. The J gene is TRBJ2-7, the V gene TRBV13-3; TRBD2 matches at 11 bases. This CDR3 has 14 residues. Germline assignment: CDR1 NNHDY and CDR2 SYVADS. V dropped 4 bases and J dropped 5; count of bases not matched to a gene: 5. The CDR3 bases that were read are TGTGCCAGCAGTCCTACTGGGGGGGCCGATGAACAGTAC. Protein: CASSPTGGADEQY. The CDR3 in full is CASSPTGGADEQYF.

This clone appeared a single time. Gene names are the mouse ones. Coverage ceases 1 residue before the CDR3 finishes, and the germline J gene fills in the end. The chain uses TRBV13-2 and TRBJ1-1, with 7 bases lining up with TRBD1. The CDR3 totals 14 residues. CDR1 and CDR2 (germline): NNHNN, SYGAGS (reference sequence). The J segment lost 0 bases and the V segment lost 7 bases, leaving 6 bases of the junction unmatched. CDR3 DNA (partial): TGTGCCAGCAGACATGGGACAGCAAACACAGAAGTCTTC. It specifies CASRHGTANTEVF. The entire CDR3 protein is CASRHGTANTEVFF.

Of note for this clone: The gene symbols are mouse symbols. The read ends 1 residue shy of where the CDR3 ends; the end is completed using the germline J gene. V gene TRBV31 combines with J gene TRBJ1-1; TRBD1 might be the D (6 bases). Germline assignment: CDR1 GKSSPN and CDR2 SITVG. The CDR3 totals 12 residues. V was trimmed by 1 base and J by 4 bases, leaving 7 bases between them. CDR3 sequence reads: CAWSPTGTEVFF. CDR3 DNA (partial): TGTGCCTGGAGTCCGACAGGCACAGAAGTCTTC.

Notes on this clone: Gene names follow the mouse nomenclature. The read stops 1 residue short of the end of the CDR3; the missing end is completed from the germline J gene. This sequence joins TRBV19 and TRBJ2-5, with D perhaps TRBD1 or TRBD2 (7 bases each). V lost 5 bases, J lost 5 bases, and 12 bases lay in between. The CDR3 has 13 residues. CDR1 and CDR2 (germline): FNHDT, SITEND (reference sequence). The CDR3 reads CASSPGGRDTQYF. CDR3 DNA, as far as it was read: TGTGCCAGCAGCCCAGGGGGGCGAGACACCCAGTAC. Complete variable domain (other parts from reference TRBV19 and TRBJ2-5): GGIITQTPKFLIGQEGQKLTLKCQQNFNHDTMYWYRQDSGKGLRLIYYSITENDLQKGDLSEGYDASREKKSSFSLTVTSAQKNEMAVFLCASSPGGRDTQYFGPGTRLLVL.

With regard to this clone: Any gene name here is a mouse gene name. The read ends 1 residue before the CDR3 terminus; that terminus is restored from the germline J gene. This same CDR3 is encoded by further DNA sequences in the sample. The chain employs TRBV3 and TRBJ1-6, with 7 bases matching TRBD1. TRBJ1-6 is recorded as an ORF, its role being uncertain. The V and J ends lost 1 base and 3 bases, in that order; junction bases with no gene match: 0. CDR3 length: 15 amino acids. Germline lookup yields CDR1 SNHLY and CDR2 FYNGKV (reference sequence). The CDR3 region is CASSLGDSYNSPLYF. The sequenced part of the CDR3 DNA is TGTGCCAGCAGCTTAGGGGACAGCTATAATTCGCCCCTCTAC.

With regard to this clone: The listed genes are named as in mouse. From the germline J gene comes the end of the CDR3, since the read stops 1 residue before it. The chain carries TRBV24 and TRBJ1-1; 9 nucleotides match TRBD1. Germline trimming cut 2 bases from V and 1 base from J; bases unmatched to any gene: 8. Germline values: CDR1 KGHTA, CDR2 FRNEEI. This CDR3 is 17 amino acids long. CDR3 sequence reads: CASSLATRDRVNTEVFF. The sequenced CDR3 bases are TGTGCCAGCAGTCTGGCGACCCGGGACAGGGTAAACACAGAAGTCTTC.

For this clone: These gene names are mouse names. With the read ending 1 residue before the CDR3 end, the germline J gene is used to fill in that end. The chain joins TRBV29 to TRBJ2-7; D tentatively reads TRBD1 or TRBD2 (5 bases each). V was trimmed by 3 bases and J by 6 bases, leaving 9 bases between them. The CDR3 is made up of 12 amino acids. In germline, CDR1 is MSHET, CDR2 SYDVDS. The CDR3 bases that were read are TGTGCTAGCAGTTTGGCGGGGCTTGAACAGTAC. Translated: CASSLAGLEQY. The full CDR3 sequence reads CASSLAGLEQYF.

This clone turned up a few times. Mouse names are used for the genes. The CDR3 end lies 1 residue beyond the end of the read and is filled in from the germline J gene. The chain recombines TRBV13-2 with TRBJ2-7; 10 bases line up with TRBD1. The CDR3 is made up of 12 amino acids. Germline V gives CDR1 NNHNN, CDR2 SYGAGS (reference sequence). V was clipped by 4 bases and J by 6 bases; unmatched bases: 1. The sequenced part of the CDR3 DNA is TGTGCCAGCGGTCGGGACAGGGGTGAACAGTAC. It is translated as CASGRDRGEQY. The full-length CDR3 reads as CASGRDRGEQYF.

Notes on this clone: The genes and germline here are from mouse. The read falls 1 residue short of the CDR3 end, and the missing part is taken from the germline J gene. The chain has TRBV19 and TRBJ2-7; TRBD1 aligns across 7 bases. J gave up 2 bases and V 4 bases, and 6 bases lay outside the gene matches. Germline V gene data show CDR1 as FNHDT and CDR2 as SITEND (reference sequence). The CDR3 spans 14 residues. CDR3 region: CASSQGQSAYEQYF. CDR3 DNA (partial): TGTGCCAGCAGTCAGGGACAGTCCGCCTATGAACAGTAC.

Concerning this clone itself: These gene names are mouse names. The CDR3 extends 1 residue past the end of the read, so its final part is completed from the germline J gene. The chain recombines TRBV4 with TRBJ2-2; D may be TRBD1 (6 bases). The CDR3 consists of 13 residues. The germline gives CDR1 LGHDT, CDR2 YNNKQL (reference sequence). Trimming pared 5 bases from V and 4 bases from J, leaving 8 bases between. The sequenced CDR3 bases are TGTGCCAGCAGCAACAGGGCCACCGGGCAGCTCTAC. Translation gives CASSNRATGQLY. The full CDR3 is CASSNRATGQLYF.

Points on this clone: Mouse germline and gene names are used. The CDR3 extends 1 residue past the end of the read, so its final part is completed from the germline J gene. The chain employs TRBV12-1 and TRBJ1-3; unclear D gene. This CDR3 spans 14 amino acids. V lost 5 bases to trimming and J lost 0 bases, with 10 bases between them. Germline loops: CDR1 SGHSN, CDR2 HYEKVE. The part of the CDR3 DNA that was read is TGTGCCAGCTTTCCGCCGGGTTCTGGAAATACGCTCTAT. This encodes CASFPPGSGNTLY. The full CDR3 is CASFPPGSGNTLYF.

In regard to this clone: Gene names and germline match the mouse. The read terminates 1 residue before the CDR3 end, so the remaining end is supplied by the germline J gene. The rearrangement links TRBV19 to TRBJ1-6; D is uncertain. TRBJ1-6 counts as an open reading frame of uncertain function. The germline gives CDR1 FNHDT, CDR2 SITEND (reference sequence). V was pared by 2 bases and J by 5 bases, with 5 bases between. The CDR3 runs 13 residues. CDR3 protein: CASSIRDNSPLYF. The part of the CDR3 DNA that was read is TGTGCCAGCAGTATTAGGGATAATTCGCCCCTCTAC.

As regards this clone: Gene labels here are mouse ones. Coverage ceases 1 residue before the CDR3 finishes, and the germline J gene fills in the end. The gene calls are TRBV19 and TRBJ1-4; 7 bases fit TRBD1. Germline V CDR1 and CDR2: FNHDT, SITEND (reference sequence). V dropped 2 bases and J dropped 6; count of bases not matched to a gene: 7. The CDR3 extends over 15 amino acids. Incomplete CDR3 DNA: TGTGCCAGCAGTATCTGGCAGGGGGAGGACGAAAGATTATTT. Amino acid sequence: CASSIWQGEDERLF. The CDR3 in its entirety is CASSIWQGEDERLFF. The entire variable domain, with the rest obtained from reference TRBV19 and TRBJ1-4, is as follows: GGIITQTPKFLIGQEGQKLTLKCQQNFNHDTMYWYRQDSGKGLRLIYYSITENDLQKGDLSEGYDASREKKSSFSLTVTSAQKNEMAVFLCASSIWQGEDERLFFGHGTKLSVL.

A word on this clone: Gene names refer to mouse genes. The sequenced fragment ends 1 residue before the CDR3 boundary, so the rest is inferred from the germline J gene. This chain connects TRBV16 to TRBJ2-7; D uncertain. Germline loops: CDR1 SGHSA, CDR2 FRNQAP. The V gene lost 1 base and the J gene lost 5 bases, with 6 bases spanning the gap. The CDR3 sequence is 12 residues long. Here the CDR3 reads CASSLVGNEQYF. The CDR3 bases that were read are TGTGCAAGCAGCTTAGTAGGGAATGAACAGTAC.

This clone came up a few times. Gene names are the mouse ones. The CDR3 here is CASSQKGGEQYF. The part of the CDR3 DNA that was read is TGTGCCAGCAGCCAGAAGGGAGGAGAACAGTAC. This chain joins TRBV2 and TRBJ2-7, with D unclear. The CDR3 end lies 1 residue beyond the end of the read and is filled in from the germline J gene. V was pared by 3 bases and J by 7 bases, with 10 bases between. The CDR3 covers 12 residues. Germline CDR1 and CDR2: LGHNA and YSYQKL.